The TCR beta chain described here comes from a study of beta chain features in type 1 diabetes. Looking at the study overall: Regarding age, gender and cell yields, patients proved similar to healthy donors. General study results and limits: A greater similarity of naive, central memory and Treg TCRB repertoires was seen among patients than among healthy donors. Patients with Type 1 diabetes showed moderately but significantly shorter TCRB CDR3s in all four CD4+ subsets.

This clone was observed a handful of times. Its antigen remains unknown. Per the germline V gene, CDR1 is LNHNV and CDR2 is YYDKDF (reference sequence). Trimming pared 0 bases from V and 4 bases from J, leaving 13 bases between. The CDR3 is made up of 16 amino acids. The study reverse transcribed the entire isolated RNA, so it sequenced expressed TCRB transcripts. Naive, central memory and regulatory T cell samples averaged about 3.5 million reads. Data came from immunoSEQ multiplex PCR; TCRdb stores just in-frame clones and leaves some out. This table holds hundreds of thousands of clones, under 15% found once. It was one heparinised blood draw, averaging about 120 mL, that each donor gave.

The chain couples TRBV15 to TRBJ1-5; D is possibly TRBD1 (5 bases). This TCR derives from a young man with type 1 diabetes. Sequencing was done on a sample of naive CD4+ T cells from blood. The CDR3 DNA reads TGTGCCACCAGCAGAGATAATCAGGGACTGAATCAGCCCCAGCATTTT. Encoded protein: CATSRDNQGLNQPQHF. Variable domain in full (rest from reference TRBV15 and TRBJ1-5): DAMVIQNPRYQVTQFGKPVTLSCSQTLNHNVMYWYQQKSSQAPKLLFHYYDKDFNNEADTPDNFQSRRPNTSFCFLDIRSPGLGDTAMYLCATSRDNQGLNQPQHFGDGTRLSIL.